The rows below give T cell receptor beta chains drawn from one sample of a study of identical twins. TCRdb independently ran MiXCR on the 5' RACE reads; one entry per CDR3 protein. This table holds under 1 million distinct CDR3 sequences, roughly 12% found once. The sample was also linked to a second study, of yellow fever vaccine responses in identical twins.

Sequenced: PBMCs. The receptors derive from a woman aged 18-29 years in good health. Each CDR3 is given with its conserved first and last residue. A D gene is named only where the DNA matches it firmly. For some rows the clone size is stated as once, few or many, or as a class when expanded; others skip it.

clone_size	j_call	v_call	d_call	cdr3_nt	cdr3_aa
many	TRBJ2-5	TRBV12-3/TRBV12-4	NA	TGTGCCAGCAGGAAAGGATTTGAGGAGACCCAGTACTTC	CASRKGFEETQYF
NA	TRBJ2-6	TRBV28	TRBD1	TGTGCCAGCAGCGACAGGGCAGCTGGGGCCAACGTCCTGACTTTC	CASSDRAAGANVLTF
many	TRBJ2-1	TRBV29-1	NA	TGCAGCGTTGAAAGCGTCCCCTCCTACAATGAGCAGTTCTTC	CSVESVPSYNEQFF
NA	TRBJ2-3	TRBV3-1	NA	TGTGCCAGCAGCCCACCTGGAGTAACGGGAGCAGATACGCAGTATTTT	CASSPPGVTGADTQYF
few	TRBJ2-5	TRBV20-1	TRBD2	TGCTGTGCTAGAGACGCGACTAGCGGACAAGAGACCCAGTACTTC	CCARDATSGQETQYF
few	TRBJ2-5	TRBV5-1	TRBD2	TGCGCCAGCAGCTTCGGTAGCGGGGGAACTCAAGAGACCCAGTACTTC	CASSFGSGGTQETQYF
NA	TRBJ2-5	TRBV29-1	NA	TGCAGCGTTGAAGAGGGTTTAAAGACCCAGTACTTC	CSVEEGLKTQYF
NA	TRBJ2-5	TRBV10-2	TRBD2	TGCGCCAGCAGCCTTACTAGCGGGGAATCCCAAGAGACCCAGTACTTC	CASSLTSGESQETQYF
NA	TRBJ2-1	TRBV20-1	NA	TGCAGTGCTAGGGCCTCCTACAATGAGCAGTTCTTC	CSARASYNEQFF
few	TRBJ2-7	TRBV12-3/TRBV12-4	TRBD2	TGTGCCAGCAGTTCTACTAGCGCGGGAGGTTCCGAGCAGTACTTC	CASSSTSAGGSEQYF
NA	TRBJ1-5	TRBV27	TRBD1	TGTGCCAGCAGTTTGTCCGGGACAGGGGCCTATCAGCCCCAGCATTTT	CASSLSGTGAYQPQHF
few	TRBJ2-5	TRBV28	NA	TGTGCCAGCGGGCGGCTCAAAGAGACCCAGTACTTC	CASGRLKETQYF
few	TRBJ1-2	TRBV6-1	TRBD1	TGTGCCAGCACCAAAACCCGGGACAGTTATGGCTACACCTTC	CASTKTRDSYGYTF
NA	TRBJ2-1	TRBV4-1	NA	TGCGCCAGCAGCCAAGAAGATCCCTACCCTAATAGCAATGAGCAGTTCTTC	CASSQEDPYPNSNEQFF
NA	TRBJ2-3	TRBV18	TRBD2	TGTGCCAGCTCACCATCGGGAGGCGAATATACGCAGTATTTT	CASSPSGGEYTQYF
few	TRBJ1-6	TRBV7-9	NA	TGTGCCAGCAGCTCCGGGGACATCATCAATTCACCCCTCCACTTT	CASSSGDIINSPLHF
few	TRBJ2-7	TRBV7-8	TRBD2	TGTGCCAGCAGCTTAGCAGCCCTCGCGGGAGCCGGTGAGCAGTACTTC	CASSLAALAGAGEQYF
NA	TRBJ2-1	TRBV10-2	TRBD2	TGCGCCAGCAGTGACCCCACTAGCGATGAGCAGTTCTTC	CASSDPTSDEQFF
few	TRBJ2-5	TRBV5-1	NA	TGCGCCAGCAGCCGCGCGGCGGACCAAGAGACCCAGTACTTC	CASSRAADQETQYF
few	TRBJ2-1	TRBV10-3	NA	TGTGCCATCTCTTACACCGGTGAGCAGTTCTTC	CAISYTGEQFF
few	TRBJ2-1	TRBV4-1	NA	TGCGCCAGCAGCCAATTCCGGGACGGCACCTACAATGAGCAGTTCTTC	CASSQFRDGTYNEQFF
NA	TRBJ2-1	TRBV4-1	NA	TGCGCCAGCAGCCAGCGGACTAAAACAAATGAGCAGTTCTTC	CASSQRTKTNEQFF
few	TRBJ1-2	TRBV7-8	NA	TGTGCCAGCAGCTTAGCCGGCAGGTCGAACTATGGCTACACCTTC	CASSLAGRSNYGYTF
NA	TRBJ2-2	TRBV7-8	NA	TGTGCCAGCAGCATAGTACCTTACGGGGAGCTGTTTTTT	CASSIVPYGELFF
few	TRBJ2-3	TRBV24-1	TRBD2	TGTGCCACCTGCCCGGCTAGCGGGAGAACAGATACGCAGTATTTT	CATCPASGRTDTQYF
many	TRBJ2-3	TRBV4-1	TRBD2	TGCGCCAGCAGCCCACAAGCGGGATTTGGTCTTACGCAGTATTTT	CASSPQAGFGLTQYF
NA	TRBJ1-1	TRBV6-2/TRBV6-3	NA	TGTGCCAGCAGTTACACACCTGACAGCCTGAACACTGAAGCTTTCTTT	CASSYTPDSLNTEAFF
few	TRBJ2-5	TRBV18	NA	TGTGCCAGCTCACTAAGGCGGGGACAAGAGACCCAGTACTTC	CASSLRRGQETQYF
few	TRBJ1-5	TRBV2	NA	TGTGCCAGCAGTGATTGGGGGGAGGACAATCAGCCCCAGCATTTT	CASSDWGEDNQPQHF
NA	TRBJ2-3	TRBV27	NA	TGTGCCAGCAGTCCCCCATACAGCACAGATACGCAGTATTTT	CASSPPYSTDTQYF
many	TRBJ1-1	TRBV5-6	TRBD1	TGTGCCAGCAGCTTTATGGGACCGGGACAGGGGGCTTTCTTT	CASSFMGPGQGAFF
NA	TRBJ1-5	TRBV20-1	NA	TGCAGTGCTAGAGAGAGCGACAATCAGCCCCAGCATTTT	CSARESDNQPQHF
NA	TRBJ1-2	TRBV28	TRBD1	TGTGCCAGCATACCTGAAGACAGGGCATATGGCTACACCTTC	CASIPEDRAYGYTF
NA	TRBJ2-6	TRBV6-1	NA	TGTGCCAGCAGTCAGTTACGGTGGGGGGATGGGGCCAACGTCCTGACTTTC	CASSQLRWGDGANVLTF
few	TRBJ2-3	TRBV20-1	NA	TGCAGTGCCGCCGGGACTGGAGTCCTCACAGATACGCAGTATTTT	CSAAGTGVLTDTQYF
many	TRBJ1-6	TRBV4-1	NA	TGCGCCAGCAGCCAAGAAGGGGCACAGGGTTATAATTCACCCCTCCACTTT	CASSQEGAQGYNSPLHF
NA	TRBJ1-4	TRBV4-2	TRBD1	TGTGCCAGCAGCCAAGAGGGGACAGGGATAGCAACTAATGAAAAACTGTTTTTT	CASSQEGTGIATNEKLFF
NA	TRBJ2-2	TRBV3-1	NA	TGTGCCAGCAGCGTAAGACACCCTCTAAATTTGAACACCGGGGAGCTGTTTTTT	CASSVRHPLNLNTGELFF
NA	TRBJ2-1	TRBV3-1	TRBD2	TGTGCCAGCAGCCAAGGTACTAGCGGGTACTACAATGAGCAGTTCTTC	CASSQGTSGYYNEQFF
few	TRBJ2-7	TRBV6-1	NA	TGTGCCAGCAGCCCCAGTACGCGGCCCTACGAGCAGTACTTC	CASSPSTRPYEQYF
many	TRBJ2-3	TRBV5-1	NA	TGCGCCAGCAGCCTCAGAGTAGCCACAGATACGCAGTATTTT	CASSLRVATDTQYF
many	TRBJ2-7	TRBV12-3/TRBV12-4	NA	TGTGCCAGCAGTGGGGACCGCTCCTACGAGCAGTACTTC	CASSGDRSYEQYF
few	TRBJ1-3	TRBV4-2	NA	TGTGCCAGCAGCCAAGGGATGGGGGGTTCTGGAAACACCATATATTTT	CASSQGMGGSGNTIYF
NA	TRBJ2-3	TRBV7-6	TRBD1	TGTGCCAGCAGCTTAAGACAGGGAGAGATTAGCACAGATACGCAGTATTTT	CASSLRQGEISTDTQYF
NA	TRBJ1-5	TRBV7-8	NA	TGTGCCAGCAGCTTAGTATGGGGTCAGCCCCAGCATTTT	CASSLVWGQPQHF
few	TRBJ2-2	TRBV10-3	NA	TGTGCCATCAGTGAACTAGACGGCACCGGGGAGCTGTTTTTT	CAISELDGTGELFF
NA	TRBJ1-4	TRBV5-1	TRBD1	TGCGCCAGCAGCATGAGGGGGACAGCTCGTTACGCCAAACTGTTTTTT	CASSMRGTARYAKLFF
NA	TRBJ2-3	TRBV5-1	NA	TGCGCCAGCAGCCCGGCCCTAGCCGCAGATACGCAGTATTTT	CASSPALAADTQYF
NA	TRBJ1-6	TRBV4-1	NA	TGCGCCAGCAGCCAAGATCACTTATGGGGTTCACCCCTCCACTTT	CASSQDHLWGSPLHF
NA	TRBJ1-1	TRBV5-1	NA	TGCGCCAGCAGCTTGAGTGGGGGGCTGACTGAAGCTTTCTTT	CASSLSGGLTEAFF
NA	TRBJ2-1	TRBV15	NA	TGTGCCACCAGCAGACCCGGTTTGTATGACAATGAGCAGTTCTTC	CATSRPGLYDNEQFF
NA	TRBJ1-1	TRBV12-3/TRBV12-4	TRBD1	TGTGCCAGCAGGCGGACAGGGGGAGGCACTGAAGCTTTCTTT	CASRRTGGGTEAFF
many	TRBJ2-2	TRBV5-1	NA	TGCGCCAGCAGCCCGGGAAATGCGAACACCGGGGAGCTGTTTTTT	CASSPGNANTGELFF